These 17 T cell receptor beta chains originate from one sample sequenced in a study of response to subunit inactivated influenza vaccine. One entry per CDR3 protein results from TCRdb running MiXCR on the RT-PCR reads. The table includes fewer than 250,000 distinct CDR3 sequences, approximately 15% detected once. The material was CD8+ T cells sorted from PBMCs, obtained 5 days after vaccination. The receptors were gathered from a man aged 45 to 65 who received an inactivated influenza vaccine.

V and J are TRBV12-3 or TRBV12-4 and TRBJ2-5; tentatively, D is TRBD1 or TRBD2 (5 bases each). The CDR3 loop spans 16 amino acids. The V end was cut by 2 bases, the J end by 8 bases, with 21 bases between. The CDR3 reads CASSLYAGFVRDTQYF. CDR3 bases: TGTGCCAGCAGTTTATACGCAGGGTTTGTTCGGGACACCCAGTACTTC.

The table lists this clonotype with many counts. V is TRBV23-1 and J is TRBJ1-5, with D unclear. TRBV23-1 is an ORF, and what it does is uncertain. Trimming stripped 6 bases from V and 2 bases from J, with 14 bases between. This CDR3 has 15 residues. The CDR3 nucleotides are TGCGCCAGCAGCCATTTTTTGATACGCAATCAGCCCCAGCATTTT. Encoded protein: CASSHFLIRNQPQHF.

This clonotype was detected a few times. The V and J genes are TRBV7-8 and TRBJ1-2; D is possibly TRBD1 (5 bases). V lost 2 bases and J lost 4, with 11 bases in between. Germline V gives CDR1 SGHVS, CDR2 FQNEAQ. The CDR3 length is 14 residues. CDR3 region: CASSLRPGTYGYTF. CDR3 bases: TGTGCCAGCAGCTTACGCCCTGGGACCTATGGCTACACCTTC.

The chain uses TRBV6-2 or TRBV6-3 and TRBJ2-1, with TRBD1 matching 8 bases. V was clipped by 11 bases and J by 2 bases; unmatched bases: 11. Germline V gives CDR1 MNHEY, CDR2 SVGEGT. CDR3 size: 15 residues. CDR3 protein: CASTHPQGAYNEQFF. CDR3 nucleotide sequence: TGTGCCTCGACCCATCCACAGGGGGCCTACAATGAGCAGTTCTTC.

This clonotype was found a few times. V is TRBV27 and J is TRBJ2-2; no clear D gene. This CDR3 contains 13 residues. The germline gives CDR1 MNHEY, CDR2 SMNVEV (reference sequence). V lost 5 bases and J lost 2, with 6 bases in between. CDR3 nucleotides: TGTGCCAGCAGTGGGCTCAACACCGGGGAGCTGTTTTTT. Encoded protein: CASSGLNTGELFF.

This clonotype was observed many times. The CDR3 loop is CASSFGLAGLTDTQYF. CDR3 bases: TGTGCCAGCAGCTTTGGTCTAGCGGGACTCACAGATACGCAGTATTTT. The chain joins TRBV7-8 to TRBJ2-3; TRBD2 aligns across 9 bases. Trimming cost V 3 bases and J 2 bases; bases outside gene matches: 6. The CDR3 is 16 residues long. Germline V gives CDR1 SGHVS, CDR2 FQNEAQ.

In its sample, this clonotype was seen many times. The chain carries TRBV27 and TRBJ2-7; 10 bases agree with TRBD2. Germline CDR1 reads MNHEY; CDR2 reads SMNVEV (reference sequence). The length of the CDR3 is 14 residues. Trimming cost V 6 bases and J 3 bases; bases outside gene matches: 5. DNA of the CDR3: TGTGCCAGCAGCGAATTAGCGGGAGGCTACGAGCAGTACTTC. This translates into CASSELAGGYEQYF.

This clonotype was seen many times. CDR3 DNA sequence: TGTGCCAGCAGCTTAGGTGTTACCGCCTACCAAGAGACCCAGTACTTC. Its protein product is CASSLGVTAYQETQYF. The rearrangement links TRBV7-2 to TRBJ2-5, with D uncertain. Germline CDR1 reads SGHTA; CDR2 reads FQGNSA. This CDR3 has 16 residues. V was cut by 1 base and J by 0 bases, with 12 bases left in between.

This clonotype showed up just a few times. The rearrangement links TRBV20-1 to TRBJ2-1; 8 bases are shared with TRBD2. CDR3 size: 15 residues. Losses at the gene ends were 5 bases for V and 4 bases for J; bases not matched to a gene: 10. Germline loops: CDR1 DFQATT, CDR2 SNEGSKA (reference sequence). This CDR3 reads CSAPRSGGGYNEQFF. In DNA form, the CDR3 reads TGCAGTGCTCCTAGGTCGGGGGGGGGATACAATGAGCAGTTCTTC.

In its sample, this clonotype was seen many times. The chain employs TRBV27 and TRBJ2-7; 8 positions match TRBD2. Germline lookup yields CDR1 MNHEY and CDR2 SMNVEV (reference sequence). V lost 3 bases, J lost 2 bases, and 3 bases stayed unmatched. This CDR3 has 14 residues. CDR3 residues: CASSFFGGAYEQYF. Here the CDR3 DNA reads TGTGCCAGCAGTTTTTTCGGGGGGGCCTACGAGCAGTACTTC.

A single count supports this clonotype. The genes are TRBV30 and TRBJ2-4; D may be TRBD2 (6 bases). This CDR3 spans 20 amino acids. Germline CDR1 is GTSNPN and CDR2 is SVGIG (reference sequence). Trimming cost V 0 bases and J 0 bases, with 24 bases left between them. CDR3 loop: CAWSVLDASRRGLAKNIQYF. The DNA of the CDR3 is TGTGCCTGGAGTGTACTCGACGCTAGCAGGAGGGGACTAGCCAAAAACATTCAGTACTTC.

Only a few counts were recorded for this clonotype. The CDR3 sequence: CASSPDRVGYEQYF. DNA for the CDR3: TGCGCCAGCAGTCCGGACAGGGTGGGGTACGAGCAGTACTTC. The rearrangement joins TRBV4-3 to TRBJ2-7; TRBD1 matches at 8 bases. The CDR3 has 14 residues. Germline CDR1 is LGHNA and CDR2 is YSLEER. Trimming cost V 6 bases and J 4 bases; bases outside gene matches: 8.

The chain uses TRBV12-3 or TRBV12-4 and TRBJ2-7; 10 bases align to TRBD1. The CDR3 has 14 residues. Trimming removed 3 bases from V and 5 bases from J; junction bases left unmatched: 4. The CDR3 here is CASSFGDRGDEQYF. The CDR3, as DNA: TGTGCCAGCAGTTTCGGGGACAGGGGTGACGAGCAGTACTTC.

DNA of the CDR3: TGTGCCATCTTTGGGGGGCTAGCGGGATACTACGAGCAGTACTTC. Residues: CAIFGGLAGYYEQYF. This chain uses TRBV2 with TRBJ2-7; TRBD2 agrees at 9 bases. V shed 10 bases and J 3 bases; nucleotides not matched to a gene: 13. Germline assignment: CDR1 SNHLY and CDR2 FYNNEI. This CDR3 region has 15 residues.

This rearrangement joins TRBV4-1 to TRBJ2-2, with D maybe TRBD2 (6 bases). The CDR3 contains 15 residues. The V end was cut by 7 bases, the J end by 3 bases, with 15 bases between. Germline V gene data show CDR1 as MGHRA and CDR2 as YSYEKL. CDR3 residues: CASKIGGEDTGELFF. Here the CDR3 DNA reads TGCGCCAGCAAGATTGGAGGGGAAGACACCGGGGAGCTGTTTTTT.

J is TRBJ2-7 and V is TRBV20-1; a weak D match, TRBD2 (6 bases). Germline V gives CDR1 DFQATT, CDR2 SNEGSKA (reference sequence). With 6 bases removed from V and 6 bases from J, the gap between germline ends came to 18 bases. This CDR3 comprises 13 residues. CDR3 DNA sequence: TGCAGTGCCCATGGACTATACGGGACCGAGCAGTACTTC. Its translation is CSAHGLYGTEQYF.

This clonotype was observed a handful of times. V is TRBV24-1 and J is TRBJ2-3, with D uncertain. CDR1 and CDR2 from the germline V gene are KGHDR and SFDVKD. The CDR3 runs 17 residues. Trimming removed 1 base at V and 2 bases at J, with 15 bases between. The CDR3 region has the DNA TGTGCCACCAGTGATTTCTCCGGGTCCCACTCCACAGATACGCAGTATTTT. It yields the protein CATSDFSGSHSTDTQYF.